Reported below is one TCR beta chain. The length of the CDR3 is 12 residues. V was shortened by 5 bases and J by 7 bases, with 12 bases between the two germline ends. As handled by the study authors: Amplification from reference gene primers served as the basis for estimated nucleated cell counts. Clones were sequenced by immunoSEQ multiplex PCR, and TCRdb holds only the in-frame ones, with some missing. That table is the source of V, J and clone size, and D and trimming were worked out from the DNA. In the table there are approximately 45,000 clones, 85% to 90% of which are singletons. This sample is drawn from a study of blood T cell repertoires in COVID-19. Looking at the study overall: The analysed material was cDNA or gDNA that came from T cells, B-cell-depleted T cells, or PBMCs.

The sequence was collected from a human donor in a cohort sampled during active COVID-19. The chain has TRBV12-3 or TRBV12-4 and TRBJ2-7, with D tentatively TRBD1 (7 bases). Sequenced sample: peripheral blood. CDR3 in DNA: TGTGCCAGCAGTCGGACAGGAGGGGAGCAGTACTTC. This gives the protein CASSRTGGEQYF.